Listed below are T cell receptor beta chains from one sample, sequenced in a study of beta chain features in type 1 diabetes. Profiling relied on immunoSEQ multiplex PCR, and the TCRdb table lists in-frame clones only, not all of them. Of hundreds of thousands of clones listed, roughly 11% are singletons. Sequenced material: naive CD4+ T cells from blood. The receptors originated from a man aged 30 to 45 with type 1 diabetes. The CDR3 runs from the conserved cysteine through the conserved F or W. The D gene is left open where the match is weak. Rows give clone size only sometimes, using once, few, many, or a class for an expanded clone.

v_call,clone_size,d_call,j_call,cdr3_aa,cdr3_nt
TRBV11-2,few,.,TRBJ1-1,CASSLDRMGSFEAFF,TGTGCCAGCAGCTTAGATCGGATGGGCAGTTTTGAAGCTTTCTTT
TRBV5-1,.,.,TRBJ1-4,CASSLGTSSGATNEKLFF,TGCGCCAGCAGCTTAGGAACCTCGTCGGGGGCAACTAATGAAAAACTGTTTTTT
TRBV28,.,.,TRBJ1-1,CASSTSNQALITMNTEAFF,TGTGCCAGCAGTACCTCGAATCAAGCCTTGATAACGATGAACACTGAAGCTTTCTTT
TRBV7-2,.,TRBD1,TRBJ2-7,CASSSRDSSYEQYF,TGTGCCAGCAGCTCCCGGGACAGCTCCTACGAGCAGTACTTC
TRBV28,.,TRBD1,TRBJ2-7,CASSKTGAYEQYF,TGTGCCAGCAGTAAGACAGGGGCCTACGAGCAGTACTTC
TRBV18,few,.,TRBJ1-1,CASSPLWTDTEAFF,TGTGCCAGCTCACCATTATGGACAGACACTGAAGCTTTCTTT
TRBV30,.,TRBD1,TRBJ2-7,CAWIPSGGALYEQYF,TGTGCCTGGATTCCCTCAGGGGGCGCACTCTACGAGCAGTACTTC
TRBV27,.,.,TRBJ2-7,CASSLERGGNEQYF,TGTGCCAGCAGTTTGGAAAGGGGGGGAAACGAGCAGTACTTC
TRBV4-3,few,.,TRBJ2-7,CASSQTRGENYEQYF,TGCGCCAGCAGCCAAACCAGGGGGGAAAACTACGAGCAGTACTTC
TRBV11-2,.,TRBD1,TRBJ2-5,CASSLDEGATQYF,TGTGCCAGCAGCTTAGACGAGGGGGCGACCCAGTACTTC
TRBV9,.,TRBD2,TRBJ2-3,CASSLAGGQKGDTQYF,TGTGCCAGCAGCCTAGCGGGGGGCCAGAAAGGGGATACGCAGTATTTT
TRBV4-1,.,.,TRBJ1-5,CASSRGVGSNQPQHF,TGCGCCAGCAGCCGTGGAGTTGGGAGCAATCAGCCCCAGCATTTT
TRBV9,.,TRBD2,TRBJ2-1,CASSILAGQNNEQFF,TGTGCCAGCAGCATACTAGCGGGGCAAAACAATGAGCAGTTCTTC
TRBV28,.,TRBD1,TRBJ2-7,CASSQPGTGDWNEQYF,TGTGCCAGCAGTCAACCCGGGACAGGGGATTGGAACGAGCAGTACTTC
TRBV7-2,.,.,TRBJ1-5,CASSPQGGGVGNQPQHF,TGTGCCAGCAGCCCTCAAGGGGGGGGCGTCGGCAATCAGCCCCAGCATTTT
TRBV6-5,.,.,TRBJ1-5,CASSSWRNQPQHF,TGTGCCAGCAGTTCTTGGCGCAATCAGCCCCAGCATTTT
TRBV18,few,.,TRBJ2-3,CASSPVLAQRDTQYF,TGTGCCAGCTCACCAGTTCTAGCTCAACGAGATACGCAGTATTTT
TRBV28,few,TRBD1,TRBJ2-5,CASSSSGTGLETQYF,TGTGCCAGCAGTTCTTCCGGGACAGGGTTAGAGACCCAGTACTTC